The T cell receptor beta chain described here comes from a study of Graves' ophthalmopathy and Graves' hyperthyroidism. This CDR3 is built from 16 residues. V gave up 4 bases and J gave up 3 bases; unmatched junction bases: 9. The germline V gene encodes CDR1 SGHVS and CDR2 FNYEAQ. Ten or more counts support this clonotype. Amplifying from RNA transcripts, the study obtained TCR beta CDR3 regions. HTBI-primed RT-PCR formed the first round, and a multiplex PCR formed the second. TCRdb called the multiplex PCR reads again in MiXCR, with one record for every CDR3 protein. The repertoire holds about 620,000 distinct CDR3 sequences, with approximately 21% as singletons.

Material for sequencing was peripheral blood. This TCR was recovered from a young woman with stable Graves' hyperthyroidism. Some clones in this sample may be carry-over from other donors' samples. This sequence joins TRBV7-6 and TRBJ1-3, with TRBD1 matching over 7 bases. This chain's CDR3 is CASSSTTGLLGNTIYF. The CDR3 DNA sequence: TGTGCCAGCAGCTCGACGACAGGGCTCCTTGGAAACACCATATATTTT.